This passage covers 26 T cell receptor beta chains from one sample sequenced in a study of T cell responses to AZD1222 COVID-19 vaccine. Using immunoSEQ multiplex PCR, the repertoire was profiled, and TCRdb retains in-frame clones only, with some absent. The sample consists of some 130,000 clones, approximately 85% of them appearing once. The material sequenced was peripheral blood, taken on day 0 of AZD1222 vaccination. The receptors were gathered from an adult in good health.

CDR3 region: CASSPRTSGGQGTDTQYF. CDR3 DNA sequence: TGCGCCAGCAGCCCGCGGACTAGCGGGGGCCAAGGCACAGATACGCAGTATTTT. The J gene is TRBJ2-3, the V gene TRBV5-1; 13 bases line up with TRBD2. CDR3 length: 18 amino acids. J lost 1 base, V lost 4 bases, and 9 bases had no gene match. Germline V gene lookup returns CDR1 SGHRS and CDR2 YFSETQ.

This clone turned up a few times. The chain combines TRBV7-2 with TRBJ2-3; D gene uncertain. The ends were cut back, 1 base at V and 2 bases at J, with 4 bases in the middle. This CDR3 comprises 13 residues. CDR1 is SGHTA, CDR2 FQGNSA, per germline. The CDR3: CASSLGDTDTQYF. The CDR3 nucleotides are TGTGCCAGCAGCTTAGGGGACACAGATACGCAGTATTTT.

The rearrangement uses TRBV10-3 and TRBJ1-2; 8 positions match TRBD1. Per the germline V gene, CDR1 is ENHRY and CDR2 is SYGVKD. The CDR3 length is 13 residues. J lost 8 bases, V lost 7 bases, and 9 bases had no gene match. The CDR3 here is CAIKEGQGNGYTF. The CDR3 DNA follows: TGTGCCATCAAAGAAGGACAGGGTAACGGCTACACCTTC.

The CDR3 reads CASSLCPGQPLFYGYTF. In DNA, the CDR3 is TGTGCCAGCAGCTTATGCCCAGGACAGCCACTTTTCTATGGCTACACCTTC. This chain links TRBV11-3 with TRBJ1-2; D possibly corresponds to TRBD1 (6 bases). Germline V lookup: CDR1 SGHNT, CDR2 YENEEA. Trimming took off 2 bases at V and 4 bases at J, with 20 bases between the two ends. The CDR3 extends over 17 amino acids. Complete variable domain (other parts from reference TRBV11-3 and TRBJ1-2): EAGVVQSPRYKIIEKKQPVAFWCNPISGHNTLYWYLQNLGQGPELLIRYENEEAVDDSQLPKDRFSAERLKGVDSTLKIQPAELGDSAVYLCASSLCPGQPLFYGYTFGSGTRLTVV.

J is TRBJ1-2 and V is TRBV30; D remains unclear. Germline loops: CDR1 GTSNPN, CDR2 SVGIG (reference sequence). V shed 2 bases and J shed 7 bases, with 17 bases lying between them. This CDR3 has 14 residues. Here the CDR3 reads CAWSRAAAWSGYTF. CDR3 bases: TGTGCCTGGAGTAGGGCGGCGGCTTGGTCTGGCTACACCTTC. The entire variable domain, with the rest obtained from reference TRBV30 and TRBJ1-2, is as follows: SQTIHQWPATLVQPVGSPLSLECTVEGTSNPNLYWYRQAAGRGLQLLFYSVGIGQISSEVPQNLSASRPQDRQFILSSKKLLLSDSGFYLCAWSRAAAWSGYTFGSGTRLTVV.

The chain combines TRBV19 with TRBJ1-2, with D perhaps matching TRBD1 (5 bases). This CDR3 is 13 amino acids long. Trimming removed 8 bases from V and 8 bases from J, with 18 bases in between. CDR1 is LNHDA, CDR2 SQIVND, per germline (reference sequence). DNA of the CDR3: TGTGCCAGTTCAGTCTCGACAGTCGGGGGCTACACCTTC. Translation gives CASSVSTVGGYTF.

The V gene is TRBV5-4, the J gene TRBJ2-1; 10 bases map to TRBD2. Trimming removed 3 bases from V and 10 bases from J; junction bases left unmatched: 4. Germline assignment: CDR1 SGHNT and CDR2 YYREEE (reference sequence). The length of the CDR3 is 13 residues. The CDR3 coding sequence is TGTGCCAGCAGCTACGAGACTAGCGGGGAGCAGTTCTTC. Translation gives CASSYETSGEQFF.

The chain couples TRBV18 to TRBJ2-5; 7 bases line up with TRBD1. CDR1 and CDR2 from the germline V gene are KGHSH and LQKENI. The CDR3 is 13 residues long. The ends lost 3 bases at V and 2 bases at J; junction bases unmatched: 0. The CDR3 DNA reads TGTGCCAGCTCACCGGACAGGCAAGAGACCCAGTACTTC. It codes for CASSPDRQETQYF.

The rearrangement links TRBV7-2 to TRBJ2-7, with 14 bases aligning to TRBD2. V lost 6 bases to trimming and J lost 6 bases; unmatched junction nucleotides: 7. The CDR3 length is 15 residues. CDR1 is SGHTA, CDR2 FQGNSA, per germline. In DNA form, the CDR3 reads TGTGCCAGCAGACAGAGACTAGCGGGGGGGATCGAGCAGTACTTC. It encodes CASRQRLAGGIEQYF. Full variable domain (remainder filled in from reference TRBV7-2 and TRBJ2-7): GAGVSQSPSNKVTEKGKDVELRCDPISGHTALYWYRQSLGQGLEFLIYFQGNSAPDKSGLPSDRFSAERTGGSVSTLTIQRTQQEDSAVYLCASRQRLAGGIEQYFGPGTRLTVT.

This clone has a single count. V and J are TRBV7-6 and TRBJ2-1; D may match TRBD1 or TRBD2 (5 bases each). The V end lost 4 bases, the J end lost 0 bases, and 10 bases lay between the germline ends. Germline assignment: CDR1 SGHVS and CDR2 FNYEAQ. The CDR3 sequence is 15 residues long. The CDR3 sequence: CASSSHGGSYNEQFF. The DNA for the CDR3 is TGTGCCAGCAGCTCCCATGGGGGCTCCTACAATGAGCAGTTCTTC.

The chain joins TRBV6-5 to TRBJ2-7, with D tentatively TRBD1 (5 bases). Per germline, CDR1 MNHEY and CDR2 SVGAGI. This CDR3 has 13 amino acids. V was trimmed by 6 bases and J by 6 bases, leaving 15 bases between them. The CDR3 here is CASSIEGVSEQYF. CDR3 sequence (DNA): TGTGCCAGCAGCATTGAAGGGGTAAGCGAGCAGTACTTC.

This chain joins TRBV2 and TRBJ2-5; D remains unclear. Trimming removed 7 bases from V and 2 bases from J, with 11 bases in between. Germline lookup yields CDR1 SNHLY and CDR2 FYNNEI. The CDR3 is 13 amino acids. The CDR3 loop is CASKTTVQETQYF. Written as DNA, the CDR3 is TGTGCCAGCAAGACAACAGTACAAGAGACCCAGTACTTC. The full variable domain, in which reference TRBV2 and TRBJ2-5 provide the parts outside the CDR3, is EPEVTQTPSHQVTQMGQEVILRCVPISNHLYFYWYRQILGQKVEFLVSFYNNEISEKSEIFDDQFSVERPDGSNFTLKIRSTKLEDSAMYFCASKTTVQETQYFGPGTRLLVL.

The V and J genes are TRBV30 and TRBJ1-2; D gene uncertain. This CDR3 contains 13 residues. Germline V CDR1 and CDR2: GTSNPN, SVGIG (reference sequence). V was clipped by 0 bases and J by 7 bases, with 12 bases between them. CDR3 sequence reads: CAWSVRMAGGYTF. The DNA for the CDR3 is TGTGCCTGGAGTGTACGGATGGCAGGTGGCTACACCTTC.

J is TRBJ1-5 and V is TRBV7-9; D is undetermined. Germline-derived CDR1 and CDR2 are SEHNR and FQNEAQ (reference sequence). Trimming removed 2 bases from V and 4 bases from J, with 9 bases in between. There are 14 residues in the CDR3. This chain's CDR3 is CASSLMGINQPQHF. In DNA, the CDR3 is TGTGCCAGCAGCTTAATGGGGATTAATCAGCCCCAGCATTTT.

This chain uses TRBV11-2 with TRBJ1-4, with a tentative D call TRBD1 (5 bases). CDR1 SGHAT and CDR2 FQNNGV come from the germline V gene. V dropped 5 bases and J dropped 6 bases, with 16 bases sitting between them. The CDR3 extends over 15 amino acids. The CDR3 is CASSLGRGVYEKLFF. CDR3 nucleotide sequence: TGTGCCAGCAGCCTCGGACGAGGGGTGTATGAAAAACTGTTTTTT.

The genes are TRBV18 and TRBJ1-5, with D hard to call. The germline V gene has CDR1 KGHSH and CDR2 LQKENI. The CDR3 length is 15 residues. V lost 4 bases to trimming and J lost 3 bases, with 13 bases between them. DNA for the CDR3: TGTGCCAGCTCACTGGCCCCGGGGAACAATCAGCCCCAGCATTTT. This gives the protein CASSLAPGNNQPQHF.

This rearrangement joins TRBV7-9 to TRBJ2-7, with a weak D call TRBD2 (5 bases). The germline V and J ends were trimmed by 2 bases and 2 bases, with 13 bases remaining between them. CDR1 and CDR2 from the germline V gene are SEHNR and FQNEAQ (reference sequence). The CDR3 totals 15 residues. The CDR3 DNA follows: TGTGCCAGCAGCTTAAGGTTGGCGGAGGCCTACGAGCAGTACTTC. Amino acid sequence: CASSLRLAEAYEQYF. Using reference TRBV7-9 and TRBJ2-7 for the parts outside the CDR3, the full variable domain is DTGVSQNPRHKITKRGQNVTFRCDPISEHNRLYWYRQTLGQGPEFLTYFQNEAQLEKSRLLSDRFSAERPKGSFSTLEIQRTEQGDSAMYLCASSLRLAEAYEQYFGPGTRLTVT.

The gene calls are TRBV12-3 or TRBV12-4 and TRBJ1-2; perhaps TRBD1 as D (6 bases). The V end lost 1 base, the J end lost 6 bases, and 9 bases lay between the germline ends. This CDR3 is 13 amino acids long. CDR3 region: CASSLGQVHGYTF. The CDR3 coding sequence is TGTGCCAGCAGTTTAGGACAGGTCCATGGCTACACCTTC.

This chain connects TRBV4-1 to TRBJ1-4; D is unclear. This CDR3 region has 12 residues. With 5 bases removed from V and 8 bases from J, the gap between germline ends came to 9 bases. Germline V gene data show CDR1 as MGHRA and CDR2 as YSYEKL. The CDR3 DNA reads as TGCGCCAGCAGCTCCGCTGGGGAAAAACTGTTTTTT. This gives the protein CASSSAGEKLFF.

This chain uses TRBV5-1 with TRBJ2-2; 7 bases are shared with TRBD1. The CDR3 has 15 amino acids. The V segment lost 3 bases and the J segment 1 base; nucleotides outside the gene matches: 3. Germline V gene data show CDR1 as SGHRS and CDR2 as YFSETQ. The CDR3 bases are TGCGCCAGCAGCTCAGGGACAGAGAACACCGGGGAGCTGTTTTTT. The encoded protein is CASSSGTENTGELFF.

The chain has TRBV2 and TRBJ1-5; D uncertain. Between the trimmed V and J ends, which lost 6 bases and 0 bases, there was a span of 18 bases. The V gene's germline CDR1 is SNHLY and CDR2 FYNNEI. The CDR3 is made up of 17 amino acids. The CDR3 region has the DNA TGTGCCAGCAGCGGGGTTCGGGCACTCGATAGCAATCAGCCCCAGCATTTT. It encodes CASSGVRALDSNQPQHF.

Worth noting for this clone: Other DNA sequences within the sample encode an identical CDR3. V is TRBV6-5 and J is TRBJ1-2, with D maybe TRBD1 (5 bases). Germline CDR1 MNHEY, CDR2 SVGAGI. The CDR3 is 12 residues long. V was clipped by 2 bases and J by 5 bases, with 6 bases between them. CDR3 nucleotide sequence: TGTGCCAGCAGTTACGGGGGGTATGGCTACACCTTC. Translated: CASSYGGYGYTF.

This sequence joins TRBV11-2 and TRBJ1-5; D ambiguous. CDR3 length: 15 amino acids. Germline V gene sequence: CDR1 SGHAT, CDR2 FQNNGV. Trimming took off 1 base at V and 10 bases at J, with 17 bases between the two ends. The CDR3 protein is CASSLGPLGREPQHF. As DNA, the CDR3 is TGTGCCAGCAGCTTAGGTCCCTTGGGTCGGGAACCCCAGCATTTT.

The chain uses TRBV11-2 and TRBJ2-7; D gene ambiguous. The germline gives CDR1 SGHAT, CDR2 FQNNGV. The V gene lost 4 bases and the J gene lost 6 bases, with 10 bases spanning the gap. The length of the CDR3 is 12 residues. Here the CDR3 DNA reads TGTGCCAGCAGCTACCAGAGGTCCGAGCAGTACTTC. The encoded protein is CASSYQRSEQYF.

The DNA of the CDR3 is TGTGCCAGCAGCGTATTCTCGGGAGGGACTGAAGCTTTCTTT. Encoded protein: CASSVFSGGTEAFF. The chain joins TRBV9 to TRBJ1-1; D unclear. V lost 1 base to trimming and J lost 5 bases, with 12 bases between them. Germline loops: CDR1 SGDLS, CDR2 YYNGEE. This CDR3 has 14 residues.

The chain combines TRBV30 with TRBJ1-3; D unresolved. The CDR3 sequence is 15 residues long. In germline, CDR1 is GTSNPN, CDR2 SVGIG (reference sequence). With 0 bases removed from V and 0 bases from J, the gap between germline ends came to 9 bases. CDR3 region: CAWSVEEISGNTIYF. CDR3 DNA sequence: TGTGCCTGGAGTGTAGAGGAGATCTCTGGAAACACCATATATTTT.